This TCR beta chain is drawn from a study of blood T cell repertoires in COVID-19. Study information: Whether acute or convalescent, the COVID-19 samples came from the United States, Italy and Spain.

Produced via immunoSEQ multiplex PCR; TCRdb's table is partial and in-frame only. The sample contains under 150,000 clones, more than 70% of which appear only once. CDR3 size: 16 residues. With 0 bases clipped from V and 4 bases from J, the junction kept 8 bases outside the gene matches. The germline V gene has CDR1 MNHEY and CDR2 SVGAGI. This sequence joins TRBV6-5 and TRBJ1-2; 7 nucleotides align to TRBD1. The clonotype comes from a human donor in a cohort sampled during active COVID-19. Sequencing used peripheral blood. CDR3 protein: CASSYSGQGDTYGYTF. CDR3 sequence (DNA): TGTGCCAGCAGTTACTCGGGGCAGGGGGACACCTATGGCTACACCTTC.